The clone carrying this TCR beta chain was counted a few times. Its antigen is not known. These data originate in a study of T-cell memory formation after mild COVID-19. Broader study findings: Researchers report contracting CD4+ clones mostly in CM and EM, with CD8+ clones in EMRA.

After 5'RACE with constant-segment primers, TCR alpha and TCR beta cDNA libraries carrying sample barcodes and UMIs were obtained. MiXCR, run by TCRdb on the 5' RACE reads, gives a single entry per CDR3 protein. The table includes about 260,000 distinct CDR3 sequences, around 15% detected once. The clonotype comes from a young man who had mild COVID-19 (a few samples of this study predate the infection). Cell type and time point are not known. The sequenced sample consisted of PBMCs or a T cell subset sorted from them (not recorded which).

In DNA form, the CDR3 reads TGCAGTGCCCGAGGACAGGGGGCTTGGGATGAAAAACTGTTTTTT. Translated: CSARGQGAWDEKLFF. This sequence joins TRBV20-1 and TRBJ1-4, with 11 bases fitting TRBD1. Per germline, CDR1 DFQATT and CDR2 SNEGSKA (reference sequence). CDR3 size: 15 residues. J lost 6 bases, V lost 6 bases, and 9 bases had no gene match.